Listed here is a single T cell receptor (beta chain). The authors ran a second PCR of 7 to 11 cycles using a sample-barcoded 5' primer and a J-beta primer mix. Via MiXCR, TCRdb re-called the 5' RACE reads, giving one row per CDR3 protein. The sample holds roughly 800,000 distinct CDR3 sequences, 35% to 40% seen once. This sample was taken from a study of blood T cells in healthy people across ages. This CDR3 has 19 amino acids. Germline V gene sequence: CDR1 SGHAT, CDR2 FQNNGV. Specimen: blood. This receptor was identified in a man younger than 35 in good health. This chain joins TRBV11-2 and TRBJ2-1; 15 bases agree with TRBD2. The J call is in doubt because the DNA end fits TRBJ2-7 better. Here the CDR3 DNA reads TGTGCCAGCAGCTTGGGACTAGCGGGGGGCCGGAGCTCCTACAATGAGCAGTACTTC. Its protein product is CASSLGLAGGRSSYNEQYF.